This TCR beta chain was profiled in a study of T cell responses to AZD1222 COVID-19 vaccine (dated by TCRdb to the early 2020s). Regarding the research as a whole: A total of over 230 trial participants underwent TCR sequencing, of whom about 210 had received two doses of AZD1222 and roughly 26 had received two doses of the MenACWY control vaccine. Trial participants were enrolled by age into subgroups of 18-55, 56-69 and 70-plus years, and 148, 28 and 57 TCR-sequenced participants, respectively, were included in these subgroups.

The CDR3 regions of human TCRbeta chains were analyzed by immunosequencing. On the study's bioinformatics: TCRs in the repertoires were compared against a reference library of SARS-CoV-2-specific TCRs that had been generated with the MIRA antigen-specificity platform. Breadth meant the fraction of unique TCRs that were SARS-CoV-2-associated, whereas depth meant the fraction of total T cells that were SARS-CoV-2-associated. Using the MIRA data, each spike-specific TCR was mapped to the spike region that the TCR reacts to and placed in a CD4 or CD8 class. Log10-transformed breadth and depth values were compared by one-way ANOVA with Sidak's multiple comparisons tests. Drawn from immuneACCESS, this table holds only the in-frame rearrangements with V and J called that TCRdb kept. Clones are partly lost; checked studies trace under half to an unresolved V gene and leave the rest unexplained. The DNA was the basis for D and trimming; V, J and clone size are from that table. This sample comprises 180,000 or so clones, around 90% of them detected only once. 1.3% of the sample lies in the top ten.

The label giving this sample's time point can be read as: about 28 days (+/-7) after the second vaccine dose. Because spike-specific TCR depth and breadth did not differ between the two schedules, AZD1222 recipients who got a second dose at roughly 4 weeks were pooled with those who got a second dose at roughly 12 weeks. Samples from vaccinated people were obtained from the UK trials COV001 and COV002, which included a single-blind randomized controlled phase 2/3 trial of AZD1222 (ChAdOx1 nCoV-19) in healthy adults. Trial participant PBMC samples were collected at day 0 and day 28 after the second dose for TCRbeta chain sequencing. Inclusive of the bounding cysteine and phenylalanine, the CDR3 is 15 residues long. Only CDR3 DNA is held: 45 bases, read in frame from base 1. Taken from the germline V gene (reference sequence), the CDR1 and CDR2 loops are LGHDT and YNNKEL. The trim is 4 bases for V and 0 bases for J, with a gap of 12 bases between the germline ends.

Summary of the overall study and its limitations: A significant rise in spike-specific TCR breadth and depth was observed after two AZD1222 doses relative to day 0 and relative to MenACWY recipients. Participants were mostly white British and included more females than males, and it was suggested by the authors that clonal diversity may have been underestimated. CD4 TCRs associated with the vaccine covered the entire spike protein, and the dominant responses were in regions 160-218 and 743-854. Conclusions about previously exposed vaccinees were limited because only 6 or 7 AZD1222 recipients were SARS-CoV-2 seropositive at baseline. Reportedly, almost half of the unique spike-specific TCRs recognized epitopes lying outside the regions that are mutated in the B.1.351 and B.1.1.7 variants. The 56-69-year group was small, and its depth increase did not reach significance, likely because of low power. Because no samples from the day 14 peak response were available, repertoires could be characterized only after the peak T cell response.

As for this clone: Its target antigen remains unknown. The record has no base qualities; no much larger clone is one base away.

The input for sequencing was peripheral blood, taken 28 days after the second AZD1222 dose. The sequence was obtained from an adult who received the AZD1222 COVID-19 vaccine. The chain was built from TRBV3-1 (or the pseudogene TRBV3-2) and TRBJ1-1; the D gene cannot be resolved reliably. The encoded CDR3 is CASSPPGRLNTEAFF. The base sequence is TGTGCCAGCAGCCCTCCGGGTCGGTTGAACACTGAAGCTTTCTTT.